This T cell receptor beta chain was sequenced in a study of T cell repertoires in cytomegalovirus infection. Study information: Both CMV infection and a matching HLA type were indicated by public TCR beta signatures. Study outcomes and limitations: Clonotypes of TCR beta that were HLA-C-restricted and CMV-specific dominated the ex vivo response.

Comment on this clonotype: Its antigen is unknown.

TCRdb itself ran the reads through MiXCR, one entry per CDR3 protein. The table lists approximately 43,000 distinct CDR3 sequences, 20% to 25% of them singletons. CDR3 length equals 13 residues. Germline V gene sequence: CDR1 SGHNT, CDR2 YYREEE (reference sequence). Deletions cut 4 bases from V and 8 bases from J, with 15 bases between. The gene calls are TRBV5-4 and TRBJ1-2, with unresolved D. The TCR originated in a human donor in good health (CMV status not recorded). Some clones in this sample may be carry-over from other donors' samples. Sequencing was carried out using PBMCs, sequenced either directly or after in vitro stimulation (not recorded which). The CDR3 reads CASSLERAGGYTF. DNA for the CDR3: TGTGCCAGCAGCCTGGAGAGGGCCGGGGGCTACACCTTC.